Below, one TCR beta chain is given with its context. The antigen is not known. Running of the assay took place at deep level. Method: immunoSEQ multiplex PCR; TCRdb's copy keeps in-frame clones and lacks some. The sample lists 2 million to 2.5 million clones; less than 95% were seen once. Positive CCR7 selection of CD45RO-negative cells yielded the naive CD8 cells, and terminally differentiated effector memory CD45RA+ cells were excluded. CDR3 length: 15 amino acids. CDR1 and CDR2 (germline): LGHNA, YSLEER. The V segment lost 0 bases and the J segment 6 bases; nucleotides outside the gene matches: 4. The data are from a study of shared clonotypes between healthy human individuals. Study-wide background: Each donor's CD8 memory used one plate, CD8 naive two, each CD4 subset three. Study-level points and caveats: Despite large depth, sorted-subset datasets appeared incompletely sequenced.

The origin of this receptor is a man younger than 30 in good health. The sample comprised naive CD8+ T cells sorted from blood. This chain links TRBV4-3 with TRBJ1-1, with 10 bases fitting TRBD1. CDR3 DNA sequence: TGCGCCAGCAGCCAAGATAGACAGGGGGCCTCTGAAGCTTTCTTT. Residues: CASSQDRQGASEAFF.